Listed below are T cell receptor beta chains from one sample, sequenced in a study of T cells in Graves' hyperthyroidism and ophthalmopathy. TCRdb reprocessed the multiplex PCR reads via MiXCR and lists one record per CDR3 protein. The table has roughly 40,000 distinct CDR3 sequences, under 60% seen once. What was sequenced was blood. The receptor source for this set is a man between 35 and 55 years old with Graves' ophthalmopathy. Both conserved end residues are part of each CDR3. Each record gives: V gene, CDR3 protein.

v_gene: TRBV2
CDR3aa: CASSEWRQASVYGYTF

v_gene: TRBV6-2/TRBV6-3
CDR3aa: CARLNQREGNGQFF

v_gene: TRBV7-8
CDR3aa: CASSLTPISYNEQFF

v_gene: TRBV5-4
CDR3aa: CASSLDAGNTF

v_gene: TRBV11-2
CDR3aa: CASSQGSAQQETQYF

v_gene: TRBV20-1
CDR3aa: CSASSGMQGTYEQYF

v_gene: TRBV10-1
CDR3aa: CASSLAGGRDNAQFF

v_gene: TRBV20-1
CDR3aa: CSADPEGAGGYTF

v_gene: TRBV12-3/TRBV12-4
CDR3aa: CASSSVPGLGKETQYF

v_gene: TRBV12-2
CDR3aa: CASRSAGSPGTFLGSPLHF

v_gene: TRBV19
CDR3aa: CASSTALLLGSSYNEQFF

v_gene: TRBV6-1
CDR3aa: CASRETGTGAVKAFF

v_gene: TRBV19
CDR3aa: CASSIFDGYTEAFF

v_gene: TRBV7-9
CDR3aa: CASSRPPPWHRGAVF

v_gene: TRBV7-2
CDR3aa: CASSFNLLSSGNTF

v_gene: TRBV5-1
CDR3aa: CASSSGPAGWSYNEQFF

v_gene: TRBV9
CDR3aa: CASSERTSVYEQYF

v_gene: TRBV5-1
CDR3aa: CASSLEVRGGGTEAYF

v_gene: TRBV5-1
CDR3aa: CASSPPHNEQFF

v_gene: TRBV10-3
CDR3aa: CASSLFGSYRTAMAGELFF

v_gene: TRBV4-1
CDR3aa: CASSQDLQGRQPQHF

v_gene: TRBV19
CDR3aa: CASSSSGASTDTQYF

v_gene: TRBV5-4
CDR3aa: CASSRGQGDGNTIYF

v_gene: TRBV7-8
CDR3aa: CASSPGLAGGGYTF

v_gene: TRBV12-5
CDR3aa: CASAQGAGTDTQYF

v_gene: TRBV28
CDR3aa: CASTHLGQGRDEQFF